The clone carrying this T cell receptor beta chain occurred a few times. The antigen is not known. The assay was immunoSEQ multiplex PCR, and TCRdb's table has in-frame clones only and misses some. Among some 68,000 clones, approximately 72% were seen once, and the ten largest hold roughly 4%. This sample was included in a study of vaccination effects on CD4 cells after COVID-19. Sequencing followed a ViraFEST assay step that expanded antigen-specific CD4+ T cells with viral peptide pools. CD4+ T cell isolation took place after 10 days of culture. Vaccinated recipients, who were negative for nucleocapsid antibodies, had no history of SARS-CoV-2 infection. The TCR comes from a human donor who received a COVID-19 vaccine. Sequenced here: CD4+ T cells from PBMCs cultured with HCoV-OC43 spike peptides, sampled before COVID-19 vaccination. Subset defined: HCoV-OC43 spike overlapping peptide pool stimulation.

The CDR3 nucleotides read TGTGCCAGCAGACCCGGGACAGGTGAACAGCCCCAGCATTTT. Residues: CASRPGTGEQPQHF. The chain combines TRBV5-4 with TRBJ1-5, with TRBD1 matching 8 bases. The J segment lost 7 bases and the V segment lost 5 bases, leaving 8 bases of the junction unmatched. Germline CDR1 reads SGHNT; CDR2 reads YYREEE (reference sequence). This CDR3 spans 14 amino acids.